The 10 T cell receptor beta chains presented below share a single source sample, sequenced in a study of PD-1 blockade in mismatch repair-deficient tumors. TCRdb's table, derived via immunoSEQ multiplex PCR, lists solely in-frame clones and lacks some. The top ten hold roughly 5.1% of the sample, which has 55,000 to 85,000 clones, 60% to 80% seen once. The sequenced sample was peripheral blood, obtained 2 weeks after starting pembrolizumab. These receptors originate from an adult with mismatch repair-deficient cancer.

The chain uses TRBV15 and TRBJ2-1; 12 nucleotides line up with TRBD2. CDR1 is LNHNV and CDR2 is YYDKDF in the germline V gene (reference sequence). V lost 0 bases to trimming and J lost 15 bases; unmatched junction nucleotides: 9. The CDR3 consists of 15 residues. CDR3 in DNA: TGTGCCACCAGCAGAGATCGGCTAGCGGGAGGGCGGCGGTTCTTC. Protein sequence: CATSRDRLAGGRRFF.

This chain connects TRBV27 to TRBJ1-5; 7 positions match TRBD1. CDR1 is MNHEY, CDR2 SMNVEV, per germline (reference sequence). J was trimmed by 3 bases and V by 5 bases; bases with no gene match: 7. The CDR3 is 15 amino acids. The CDR3 is CASSPRQGSNQPQHF. As DNA, the CDR3 is TGTGCCAGCAGTCCAAGACAGGGTTCCAATCAGCCCCAGCATTTT.

The chain has TRBV7-2 and TRBJ1-1; 8 positions agree with TRBD1. In germline, CDR1 is SGHTA, CDR2 FQGNSA. The V segment lost 5 bases and the J segment 2 bases; nucleotides outside the gene matches: 4. The CDR3 has 14 amino acids. CDR3 sequence reads: CASSTDRVNTEAFF. The CDR3 bases are TGTGCCAGCAGCACGGACAGGGTTAACACTGAAGCTTTCTTT.

V and J are TRBV28 and TRBJ1-4, with no clear D. V was trimmed by 4 bases and J by 8 bases, leaving 20 bases between them. From germline, CDR1 is MDHEN and CDR2 SYDVKM. CDR3 length: 16 amino acids. In nucleotides, the CDR3 is TGTGCCAGCAGTTCGATCGGAGTTGGTGATCCCGAAAAACTGTTTTTT. This encodes CASSSIGVGDPEKLFF.

The chain is built from TRBV13 and TRBJ2-4; D is perhaps TRBD2 (6 bases). The length of the CDR3 is 15 residues. V lost 3 bases and J lost 7, with 16 bases in between. Germline V lookup: CDR1 PRHDT, CDR2 FYEKMQ (reference sequence). For the CDR3, the DNA is TGTGCCAGCAGCTTTTTGCGCGGGGTGGAGAACATTCAGTACTTC. Encoded protein: CASSFLRGVENIQYF.

This chain connects TRBV6-4 to TRBJ2-1; D is unclear. From germline, CDR1 is MRHNA and CDR2 SNTAGT. This CDR3 spans 13 amino acids. V was clipped by 4 bases and J by 10 bases, with 14 bases between them. Here the CDR3 reads CASSAGTEGEQFF. CDR3 nucleotides: TGTGCCAGCAGTGCTGGTACCGAAGGGGAGCAGTTCTTC.

The genes are TRBV21-1 and TRBJ2-7. TRBV21-1 is an annotated pseudogene. The CDR3 is 14 residues long. The CDR3 coding sequence is TGTGCCAGCAGCAAAGGGACGTCCCACTACGAGCAGTACTTC. Its translation: CASSKGTSHYEQYF.

The chain couples TRBV6-5 to TRBJ1-2; 9 nucleotides agree with TRBD1. The CDR3 loop spans 13 amino acids. From germline, CDR1 is MNHEY and CDR2 SVGAGI. V dropped 2 bases and J dropped 9; count of bases not matched to a gene: 4. The CDR3 region is CASSYEGQGRYTF. The CDR3 DNA follows: TGTGCCAGCAGTTACGAGGGACAGGGACGCTACACCTTC.

The chain carries TRBV6-1 and TRBJ2-1, with 9 bases identical to TRBD1. The CDR3 is 15 amino acids. With 4 bases clipped from V and 6 bases from J, the junction kept 7 bases outside the gene matches. The V gene's germline CDR1 is MNHNS and CDR2 SASEGT. CDR3 DNA sequence: TGTGCCAGCAGTGCGCCGGGACAGGGCGTCAATGAGCAGTTCTTC. It yields the protein CASSAPGQGVNEQFF.

The chain uses TRBV19 and TRBJ2-5, with D possibly TRBD2 on 6 matching bases. The CDR3 loop spans 13 amino acids. Germline CDR1 is LNHDA and CDR2 is SQIVND (reference sequence). The V end was cut by 4 bases, the J end by 5 bases, with 11 bases between. Here the CDR3 reads CASSNLARETQYF. In DNA, the CDR3 is TGTGCCAGTAGTAATCTAGCGCGGGAGACCCAGTACTTC.